This T cell receptor beta chain derives from a study of blood T cells in healthy people across ages. Study-wide results and caveats: Older age coincided with a roughly linear decline in TCR beta diversity per million T cells. Estimated diversity that came from one million T cells was considered an underestimate.

Combining a sample-barcoded 5' primer with a J-beta primer mix, a second PCR ran for roughly 6 to 12 cycles. MiXCR, run by TCRdb on the 5' RACE reads, gives a single entry per CDR3 protein. The sample records 850,000 to 1,000,000 distinct CDR3 sequences, around 49% being singletons. Investigators took roughly 9.5 milliliters of peripheral blood from every donor. Extracted total RNA amounted to at least 5.5 micrograms for each sample. Between the trimmed V and J ends, which lost 3 bases and 0 bases, there was a span of 9 bases. The CDR3 contains 14 residues. Germline CDR1 SGHRS, CDR2 YFSETQ. With regard to this clonotype: The antigen is unknown.

This sequence was found in a man aged 30 to 45 in good health. The chain has TRBV5-1 and TRBJ1-1; no clear D. The material sequenced was blood. DNA of the CDR3: TGCGCCAGCAGCTCGTCCCGACTGAACACTGAAGCTTTCTTT. Translating it yields CASSSSRLNTEAFF.